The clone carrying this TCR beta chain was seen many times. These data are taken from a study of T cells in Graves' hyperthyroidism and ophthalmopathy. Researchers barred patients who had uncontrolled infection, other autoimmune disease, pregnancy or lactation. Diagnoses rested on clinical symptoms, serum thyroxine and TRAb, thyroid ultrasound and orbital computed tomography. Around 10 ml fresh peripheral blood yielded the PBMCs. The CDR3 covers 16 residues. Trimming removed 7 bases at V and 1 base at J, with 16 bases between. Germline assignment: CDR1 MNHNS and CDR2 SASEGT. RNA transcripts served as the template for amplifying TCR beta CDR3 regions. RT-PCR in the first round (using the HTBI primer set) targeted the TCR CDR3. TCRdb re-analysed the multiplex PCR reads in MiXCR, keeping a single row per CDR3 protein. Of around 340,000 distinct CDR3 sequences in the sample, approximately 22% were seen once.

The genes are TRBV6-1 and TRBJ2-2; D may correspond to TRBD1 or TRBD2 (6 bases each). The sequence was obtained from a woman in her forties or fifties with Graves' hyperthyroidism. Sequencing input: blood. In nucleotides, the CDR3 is TGTGCCAGCATTAAGGGCGGGACACAGAACACCGGGGAGCTGTTTTTT. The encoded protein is CASIKGGTQNTGELFF.